The TCR beta chain described here comes from a study of glioma-infiltrating T cells after dendritic cell vaccination. General study results and limits: Survival was not directly related to TCR clonality in these patients. Only a small number of patients had complete blood and tumor samples.

The CDR3 runs to 15 residues. Germline V gene sequence: CDR1 SGHRS, CDR2 YFSETQ. V was trimmed by 3 bases and J by 3 bases, leaving 12 bases between them. This clone was counted once. No antigen is known for it. Amplification used 60 V beta primers and 13 J beta primers. Sequencing was performed with immunoSEQ multiplex PCR; in TCRdb, only in-frame clones are kept and a portion is missing. The sample has around 92,000 clones; about 85% are singletons. The time point was: after dendritic cell vaccination, including at tumor progression/relapse. V gene TRBV5-1 combines with J gene TRBJ1-4; no definite D call. The sample consisted of blood, taken after dendritic cell vaccination. The sequence came from a human donor with glioblastoma. The CDR3 DNA follows: TGCGCCAGCAGCTCACCTGGGGAGGCTAATGAAAAACTGTTTTTT. This encodes CASSSPGEANEKLFF.